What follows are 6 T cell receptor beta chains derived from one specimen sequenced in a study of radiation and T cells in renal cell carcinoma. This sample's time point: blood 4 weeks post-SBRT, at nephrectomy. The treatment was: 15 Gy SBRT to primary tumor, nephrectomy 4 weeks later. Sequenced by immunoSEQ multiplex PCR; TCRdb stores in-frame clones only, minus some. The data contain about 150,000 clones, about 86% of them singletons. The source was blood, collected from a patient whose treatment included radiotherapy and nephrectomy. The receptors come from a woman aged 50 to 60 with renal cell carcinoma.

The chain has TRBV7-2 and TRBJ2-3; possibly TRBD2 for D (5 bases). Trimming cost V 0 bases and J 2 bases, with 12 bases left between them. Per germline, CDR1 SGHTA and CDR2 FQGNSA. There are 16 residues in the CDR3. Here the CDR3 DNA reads TGTGCCAGCAGCTTAGCCTGGGGAGTCGCCACAGATACGCAGTATTTT. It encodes CASSLAWGVATDTQYF.

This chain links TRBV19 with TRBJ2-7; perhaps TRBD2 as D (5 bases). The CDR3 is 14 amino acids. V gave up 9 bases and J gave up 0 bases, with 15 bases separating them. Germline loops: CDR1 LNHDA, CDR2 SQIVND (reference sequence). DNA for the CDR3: TGTGCCAGCCATCCGGGAACGGGCTCCTACGAGCAGTACTTC. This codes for CASHPGTGSYEQYF.

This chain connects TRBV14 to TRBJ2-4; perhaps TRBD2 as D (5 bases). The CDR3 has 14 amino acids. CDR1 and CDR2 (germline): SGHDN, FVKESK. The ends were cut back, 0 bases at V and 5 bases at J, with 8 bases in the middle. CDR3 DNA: TGTGCCAGCAGCCAAGAGAGCGGAGAAAACATTCAGTACTTC. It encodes CASSQESGENIQYF.

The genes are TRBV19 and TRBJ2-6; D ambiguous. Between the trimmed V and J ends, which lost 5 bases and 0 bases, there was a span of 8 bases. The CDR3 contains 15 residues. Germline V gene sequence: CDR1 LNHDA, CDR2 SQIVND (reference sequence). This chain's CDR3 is CASSPEASGANVLTF. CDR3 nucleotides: TGTGCCAGTAGTCCGGAAGCCTCTGGGGCCAACGTCCTGACTTTC.

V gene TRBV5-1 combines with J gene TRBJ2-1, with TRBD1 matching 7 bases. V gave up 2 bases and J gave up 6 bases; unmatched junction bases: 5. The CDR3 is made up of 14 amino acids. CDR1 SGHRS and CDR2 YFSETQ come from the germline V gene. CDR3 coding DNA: TGCGCCAGCAGCTTACAGGGGTTGGGCAATGAGCAGTTCTTC. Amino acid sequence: CASSLQGLGNEQFF.

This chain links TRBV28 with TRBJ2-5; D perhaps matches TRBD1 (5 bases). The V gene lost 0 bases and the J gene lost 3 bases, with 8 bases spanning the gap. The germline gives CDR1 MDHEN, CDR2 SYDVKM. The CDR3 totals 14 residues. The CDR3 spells CASSLWDNEETQYF. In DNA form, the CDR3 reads TGTGCCAGCAGTTTATGGGACAACGAAGAGACCCAGTACTTC.